The 28 T cell receptor beta chains in this list originate from one sample, sequenced in a study of blood T cell repertoires in COVID-19. Profiled with immunoSEQ multiplex PCR; TCRdb holds only in-frame clones, not every one. The top ten clones hold 1.5% to 2% of a sample with some 270,000 clones, roughly 89% of them seen once. Sequencing was carried out using PBMCs or T cells enriched from blood (not recorded which). These receptors were collected from a middle-aged woman who had recovered from COVID-19.

This clone was counted only a few times. The V gene is TRBV5-6, the J gene TRBJ1-2; D not certain. The germline gives CDR1 SGHDT, CDR2 YYEEEE. V dropped 3 bases and J dropped 4 bases, with 16 bases sitting between them. This CDR3 is 15 amino acids long. CDR3 region: CASSSLPGLGYGYTF. For the CDR3, the DNA is TGTGCCAGCAGCTCCCTTCCAGGTTTGGGCTATGGCTACACCTTC.

J is TRBJ2-1 and V is TRBV5-1, with 7 bases fitting TRBD1. With V trimmed by 1 base and J by 1 base, 8 bases remained unmatched. The CDR3 covers 17 residues. Germline CDR1 and CDR2: SGHRS and YFSETQ. CDR3 residues: CASSLTGDLSSYNEQFF. The CDR3 DNA follows: TGCGCCAGCAGCTTGACAGGGGACCTTTCTTCCTACAATGAGCAGTTCTTC. Full variable domain (rest looked up from reference TRBV5-1 and TRBJ2-1): KAGVTQTPRYLIKTRGQQVTLSCSPISGHRSVSWYQQTPGQGLQFLFEYFSETQRNKGNFPGRFSGRQFSNSRSEMNVSTLELGDSALYLCASSLTGDLSSYNEQFFGPGTRLTVL.

The chain couples TRBV7-8 to TRBJ2-1, with 7 bases aligning to TRBD2. Germline trimming cut 4 bases from V and 7 bases from J; bases unmatched to any gene: 13. This CDR3 region has 16 residues. CDR1 is SGHVS and CDR2 is FQNEAQ in the germline V gene. The CDR3: CASSSDGRRESNEQFF. The CDR3, as DNA: TGTGCCAGCAGCTCCGACGGGCGGCGGGAGTCAAATGAGCAGTTCTTC.

This chain links TRBV7-2 with TRBJ1-1; D unresolved. Germline CDR1 SGHTA, CDR2 FQGNSA. V was pared by 1 base and J by 1 base, with 7 bases between. The CDR3 loop spans 14 amino acids. The CDR3 here is CASSLVAGNTEAFF. The CDR3 DNA follows: TGTGCCAGCAGCTTAGTTGCGGGGAACACTGAAGCTTTCTTT.

J is TRBJ1-2 and V is TRBV6-6; D is uncertain. CDR3 length: 12 amino acids. V gave up 6 bases and J gave up 4 bases, with 9 bases separating them. Germline assignment: CDR1 MNHNY and CDR2 SVGAGI (reference sequence). CDR3 sequence (DNA): TGTGCCAGCAGCCCCGTAGCCTATGGCTACACCTTC. It is translated as CASSPVAYGYTF.

The chain combines TRBV15 with TRBJ2-6, with D possibly matching TRBD2 (7 bases). The CDR3 runs to 18 residues. Per germline, CDR1 LNHNV and CDR2 YYDKDF (reference sequence). Trimming cost V 7 bases and J 3 bases, with 22 bases left between them. CDR3 bases: TGTGCCACCACCCAAAGGGGGGGGCGAAGTGGTGGGGCCAACGTCCTGACTTTC. This codes for CATTQRGGRSGGANVLTF.

The V gene is TRBV19, the J gene TRBJ1-2; TRBD1 might be the D (5 bases). The CDR3 loop spans 15 amino acids. Trimming left V 5 bases short and J 4 bases short, with 17 bases between. Germline CDR1 LNHDA, CDR2 SQIVND (reference sequence). The CDR3 DNA sequence: TGTGCCAGTAGTCCCAGGGCAGAAGGGCCCTATGGCTACACCTTC. Residues: CASSPRAEGPYGYTF.

The J gene is TRBJ1-3, the V gene TRBV9; D unclear. V dropped 6 bases and J dropped 4 bases, with 8 bases sitting between them. Germline lookup yields CDR1 SGDLS and CDR2 YYNGEE. The CDR3 is 12 residues long. The CDR3 coding sequence is TGTGCCAGCACCTTAGAGGGAAACACCATATATTTT. Amino acids: CASTLEGNTIYF.

The chain combines TRBV30 with TRBJ1-4, with D possibly TRBD1 on 6 matching bases. Germline CDR1 and CDR2: GTSNPN and SVGIG (reference sequence). The V end was cut by 5 bases, the J end by 8 bases, with 15 bases between. This CDR3 is 13 amino acids long. The CDR3 reads CAWDPGEGEKLFF. The CDR3 DNA reads as TGTGCCTGGGATCCAGGGGAGGGCGAAAAACTGTTTTTT.

The rearrangement uses TRBV6-5 and TRBJ2-1; D is perhaps TRBD2 (5 bases). Germline CDR1 and CDR2: MNHEY and SVGAGI. The CDR3 loop spans 12 amino acids. The V end was cut by 7 bases, the J end by 9 bases, with 13 bases between. This CDR3 is CASNIGSGEQFF. CDR3 sequence (DNA): TGTGCCAGCAACATAGGAAGCGGTGAGCAGTTCTTC.

This sequence joins TRBV5-6 and TRBJ1-6; 7 nucleotides agree with TRBD1. V was clipped by 2 bases and J by 7 bases; unmatched bases: 9. The CDR3 is 16 residues long. Germline values: CDR1 SGHDT, CDR2 YYEEEE. CDR3 DNA: TGTGCCAGCAGCTTCGGAAGGGGGCCTCGGAATTCACCCCTCCACTTT. It specifies CASSFGRGPRNSPLHF.

The chain links TRBV3-1 (or the pseudogene TRBV3-2) to TRBJ1-1; 8 nucleotides match TRBD1. From germline, CDR1 is LGHDT and CDR2 YNNKEL (reference sequence). The CDR3 contains 15 residues. Trimming removed 4 bases from V and 5 bases from J; junction bases left unmatched: 9. CDR3 coding DNA: TGTGCCAGCAGCCTTCGGACAGGGCAGAGTACTGAAGCTTTCTTT. This codes for CASSLRTGQSTEAFF.

The chain uses TRBV5-8 and TRBJ2-1, with TRBD2 as a possible D gene (5 bases). Germline V CDR1 and CDR2: SGHTS, YDEGEE. Trimming shortened V by 5 bases and J by 0 bases, and 15 bases separated the two germline ends. The CDR3 covers 16 residues. This CDR3 is CASRYGGRGSYNEQFF. DNA for the CDR3: TGTGCCAGCAGATACGGAGGACGAGGCTCCTACAATGAGCAGTTCTTC. The whole variable domain, filled in from reference TRBV5-8 and TRBJ2-1, reads EAGVTQSPTHLIKTRGQQATLRCSPISGHTSVYWYQQALGLGLQFLLWYDEGEERNRGNFPPRFSGRQFPNYSSELNVNALELEDSALYLCASRYGGRGSYNEQFFGPGTRLTVL.

The chain joins TRBV5-1 to TRBJ2-2; 10 nucleotides agree with TRBD1. Germline lookup yields CDR1 SGHRS and CDR2 YFSETQ. After removal of 6 bases from V and 6 bases from J, the junction contained 8 bases not matched to a gene. The CDR3 totals 15 residues. DNA for the CDR3: TGCGCCAGCACCACGGGACAGGGGATACCCGGGGAGCTGTTTTTT. Encoded protein: CASTTGQGIPGELFF.

The V gene is TRBV28, the J gene TRBJ1-5; D is possibly TRBD1 (5 bases). The CDR3 totals 13 residues. The germline CDR1 and CDR2 sequences are MDHEN and SYDVKM. V was trimmed by 5 bases and J by 6 bases, leaving 11 bases between them. The CDR3, as DNA: TGTGCCAGCAGTCGAGGGGAGGTTCAGCCCCAGCATTTT. It specifies CASSRGEVQPQHF.

The rearrangement joins TRBV5-1 to TRBJ2-1, with D tentatively TRBD1 (7 bases). The V end lost 1 base, the J end lost 12 bases, and 17 bases lay between the germline ends. This CDR3 has 14 residues. Germline V gives CDR1 SGHRS, CDR2 YFSETQ. CDR3 nucleotides: TGCGCCAGCAGCTTGTTGGAGGGGGCGGTGGTGCAGTTCTTC. Protein sequence: CASSLLEGAVVQFF.

This chain connects TRBV6-1 to TRBJ2-7; D not certain. The CDR3 has 15 residues. Trimming stripped 3 bases from V and 0 bases from J, with 12 bases between. Germline loops: CDR1 MNHNS, CDR2 SASEGT. The CDR3 DNA reads as TGTGCCAGCAGTGATAGTCCAAGGAGCTCCTACGAGCAGTACTTC. It specifies CASSDSPRSSYEQYF.

The CDR3 region is CASSVLAGGDNEQFF. CDR3 DNA sequence: TGTGCCAGTAGTGTACTAGCGGGTGGGGACAATGAGCAGTTCTTC. V usage is TRBV19 and J usage is TRBJ2-1; 9 bases map to TRBD2. V dropped 5 bases and J dropped 5; count of bases not matched to a gene: 7. The CDR3 contains 15 residues. The germline V gene encodes CDR1 LNHDA and CDR2 SQIVND (reference sequence).

The chain combines TRBV5-8 with TRBJ1-5; 9 nucleotides align to TRBD1. CDR1 and CDR2 (germline): SGHTS, YDEGEE. The CDR3 spans 15 residues. With V trimmed by 0 bases and J by 6 bases, 4 bases remained unmatched. Written as DNA, the CDR3 is TGTGCCAGCAGCTTGGGACAGGGGGTCGGTCAGCCCCAGCATTTT. Protein: CASSLGQGVGQPQHF.

The V and J genes are TRBV5-1 and TRBJ1-1; maybe TRBD1 (5 bases). The CDR3 consists of 15 residues. Looked up from germline, CDR1 is SGHRS and CDR2 is YFSETQ. Trimming removed 0 bases at V and 5 bases at J, with 14 bases between. CDR3 protein: CASSLAYGGGTEAFF. CDR3 nucleotides: TGCGCCAGCAGCTTGGCCTATGGGGGAGGTACTGAAGCTTTCTTT.

J is TRBJ2-2 and V is TRBV9, with 13 bases fitting TRBD2. J was trimmed by 5 bases and V by 4 bases; bases with no gene match: 14. Germline loops: CDR1 SGDLS, CDR2 YYNGEE. This CDR3 spans 19 amino acids. The CDR3 region has the DNA TGTGCCAGCAGCCACCCGACTAGCGGGAGGAGAGGCTTAACCGGGGAGCTGTTTTTT. It specifies CASSHPTSGRRGLTGELFF.

This clone appeared a single time. The chain links TRBV9 to TRBJ1-1; D gene uncertain. The germline V gene has CDR1 SGDLS and CDR2 YYNGEE. The CDR3 contains 13 residues. V lost 3 bases and J 6 bases, leaving 12 bases between the germline ends. In nucleotides, the CDR3 is TGTGCCAGCAGCGCCCCAGGCACCCCTGAAGCTTTCTTT. Its translation is CASSAPGTPEAFF.

The chain employs TRBV21-1 and TRBJ2-7; the DNA was not used to check the table's D call, TRBD2. TRBV21-1 is labeled a pseudogene. This CDR3 comprises 12 residues. CDR3 sequence reads: CASSPRNYEQYF. The CDR3 bases are TGTGCCAGCAGCCCGCGAAACTACGAGCAGTACTTC.

This chain links TRBV30 with TRBJ2-1, with a tentative D call TRBD1 (5 bases). This CDR3 is 15 amino acids long. Trimming took 5 bases from V and 0 from J, leaving 14 bases between them. CDR1 is GTSNPN and CDR2 is SVGIG in the germline V gene (reference sequence). CDR3 in amino acids: CAWGPGFSSYNEQFF. In DNA form, the CDR3 reads TGTGCCTGGGGACCAGGGTTCAGCTCCTACAATGAGCAGTTCTTC. The full variable domain, completed using reference TRBV30 and TRBJ2-1, is SQTIHQWPATLVQPVGSPLSLECTVEGTSNPNLYWYRQAAGRGLQLLFYSVGIGQISSEVPQNLSASRPQDRQFILSSKKLLLSDSGFYLCAWGPGFSSYNEQFFGPGTRLTVL.

This chain links TRBV7-9 with TRBJ1-1, with D possibly being TRBD1 (5 bases). Germline CDR1 and CDR2: SEHNR and FQNEAQ (reference sequence). Deletions cut 0 bases from V and 3 bases from J, with 8 bases between. The CDR3 is 14 amino acids. CDR3 protein: CASSLAGPHTEAFF. CDR3 DNA sequence: TGTGCCAGCAGCTTAGCGGGGCCCCACACTGAAGCTTTCTTT.

This chain connects TRBV14 to TRBJ2-3, with D unclear. The CDR3 totals 16 residues. V was trimmed by 5 bases and J by 2 bases, leaving 17 bases between them. Looked up from germline, CDR1 is SGHDN and CDR2 is FVKESK. CDR3: CASSGVPATFTDTQYF. CDR3 DNA sequence: TGTGCCAGCAGCGGCGTTCCAGCGACGTTCACAGATACGCAGTATTTT. The full variable domain, with the rest looked up from reference TRBV14 and TRBJ2-3, is EAGVTQFPSHSVIEKGQTVTLRCDPISGHDNLYWYRRVMGKEIKFLLHFVKESKQDESGMPNNRFLAERTGGTYSTLKVQPAELEDSGVYFCASSGVPATFTDTQYFGPGTRLTVL.

CDR3 in amino acids: CASSSYIQGMYEQYF. The CDR3 DNA is TGTGCCAGCAGTTCATATATCCAGGGAATGTACGAGCAGTACTTC. The J gene is TRBJ2-7, the V gene TRBV27, with D perhaps matching TRBD1 (5 bases). The CDR3 is made up of 15 amino acids. Germline CDR1 and CDR2: MNHEY and SMNVEV (reference sequence). Trimming pared 4 bases from V and 4 bases from J, leaving 17 bases between.

This clone was detected only once. V is TRBV27 and J is TRBJ2-2; TRBD1 might be the D (6 bases). V was cut by 1 base and J by 5 bases, with 14 bases left in between. The CDR3 spans 16 residues. Germline CDR1 and CDR2: MNHEY and SMNVEV (reference sequence). CDR3 in DNA: TGTGCCAGCAGTTTATATTTAGACAGGACGACCGGGGAGCTGTTTTTT. It yields the protein CASSLYLDRTTGELFF.